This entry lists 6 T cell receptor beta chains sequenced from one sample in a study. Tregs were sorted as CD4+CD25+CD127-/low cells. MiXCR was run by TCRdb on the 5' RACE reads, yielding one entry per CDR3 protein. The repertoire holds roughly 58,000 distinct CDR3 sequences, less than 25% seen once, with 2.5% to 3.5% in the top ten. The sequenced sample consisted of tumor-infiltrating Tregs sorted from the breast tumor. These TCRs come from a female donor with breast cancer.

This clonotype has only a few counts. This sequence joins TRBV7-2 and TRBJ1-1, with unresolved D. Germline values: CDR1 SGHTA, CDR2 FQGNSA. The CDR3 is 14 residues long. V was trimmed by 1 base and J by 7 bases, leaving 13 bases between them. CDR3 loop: CASSLGPRVNEAFF. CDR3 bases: TGTGCCAGCAGCTTAGGTCCGAGGGTTAATGAAGCTTTCTTT.

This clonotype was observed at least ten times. CDR3 in amino acids: CASSLRTGGWTEAFF. The CDR3 bases are TGTGCCAGCAGCCTCAGGACAGGGGGCTGGACTGAAGCTTTCTTT. The chain joins TRBV12-3 or TRBV12-4 to TRBJ1-1, with 11 bases fitting TRBD1. J was trimmed by 5 bases and V by 6 bases; bases with no gene match: 8. The CDR3 is 15 amino acids.

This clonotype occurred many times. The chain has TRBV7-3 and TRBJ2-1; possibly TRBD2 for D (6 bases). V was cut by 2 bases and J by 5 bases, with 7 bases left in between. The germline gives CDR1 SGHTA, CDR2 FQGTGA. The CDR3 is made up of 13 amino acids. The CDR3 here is CASSLGTDNEQFF. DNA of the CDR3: TGTGCCAGCAGCTTAGGGACTGACAATGAGCAGTTCTTC.

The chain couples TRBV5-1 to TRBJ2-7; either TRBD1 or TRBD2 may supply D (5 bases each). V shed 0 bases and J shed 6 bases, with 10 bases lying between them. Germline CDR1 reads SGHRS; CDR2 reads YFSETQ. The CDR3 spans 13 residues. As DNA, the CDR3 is TGCGCCAGCAGCTTGGGGACGGGACCCGAGCAGTACTTC. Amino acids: CASSLGTGPEQYF. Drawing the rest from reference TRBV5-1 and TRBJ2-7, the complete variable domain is KAGVTQTPRYLIKTRGQQVTLSCSPISGHRSVSWYQQTPGQGLQFLFEYFSETQRNKGNFPGRFSGRQFSNSRSEMNVSTLELGDSALYLCASSLGTGPEQYFGPGTRLTVT.

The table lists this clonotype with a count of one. DNA of the CDR3: TGTGCCAGCAGCCGCTGGGCGGGAGGGTTGGTCCACGAGCAGTACTTC. Its translation: CASSRWAGGLVHEQYF. The rearrangement links TRBV5-4 to TRBJ2-7, with 9 nucleotides matching TRBD2. The CDR3 consists of 16 residues. J gave up 5 bases and V 4 bases, and 13 bases lay outside the gene matches. The V gene's germline CDR1 is SGHNT and CDR2 YYREEE (reference sequence).

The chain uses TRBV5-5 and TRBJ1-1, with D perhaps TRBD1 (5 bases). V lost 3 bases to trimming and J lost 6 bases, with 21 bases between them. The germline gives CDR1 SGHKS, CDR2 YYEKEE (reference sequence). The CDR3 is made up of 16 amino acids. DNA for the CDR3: TGTGCCAGCAGCTCCCAACCAGCGGGGGTATTCGCTGAAGCTTTCTTT. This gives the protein CASSSQPAGVFAEAFF. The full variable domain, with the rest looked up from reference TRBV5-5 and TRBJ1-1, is DAGVTQSPTHLIKTRGQQVTLRCSPISGHKSVSWYQQVLGQGPQFIFQYYEKEERGRGNFPDRFSARQFPNYSSELNVNALLLGDSALYLCASSSQPAGVFAEAFFGQGTRLTVV.